The 20 T cell receptor beta chains reported below all come from one sample, sequenced in a study of T cells in Graves' hyperthyroidism and ophthalmopathy. TCR beta CDR3 sequences were amplified from RNA transcripts. First-round RT-PCR with HTBI primers amplified the TCR CDR3 region. TCRdb analysed the multiplex PCR reads with MiXCR anew, one entry per CDR3 protein. Of about 640,000 distinct CDR3 sequences in the sample, 13% to 15% are singletons; the top ten hold under 15%. The material sequenced was blood. All receptors come from a woman in her 50s with Graves' ophthalmopathy.

In this sample, this clonotype turned up many times. The rearrangement links TRBV28 to TRBJ2-3, with a possible D match to TRBD2 (6 bases). V was shortened by 6 bases and J by 4 bases, with 17 bases between the two germline ends. Germline V gene lookup returns CDR1 MDHEN and CDR2 SYDVKM. CDR3 size: 15 residues. The CDR3 DNA sequence: TGTGCCAGCAGGGTGACTAGTTTATCCCCAGATACGCAGTATTTT. Translated, it gives CASRVTSLSPDTQYF.

This clonotype was detected many times. V usage is TRBV7-8 and J usage is TRBJ2-1; D is unresolved. CDR1 and CDR2 (germline): SGHVS, FQNEAQ. The CDR3 has 12 residues. Trimming shortened V by 6 bases and J by 7 bases, and 10 bases separated the two germline ends. CDR3 sequence: CASRRTANEQFF. In DNA, the CDR3 is TGTGCCAGCAGACGGACGGCGAATGAGCAGTTCTTC.

Ten or more counts support this clonotype. The rearrangement uses TRBV3-1 and TRBJ2-1; 12 nucleotides match TRBD2. Losses at the gene ends were 3 bases for V and 8 bases for J; bases not matched to a gene: 5. The germline V gene encodes CDR1 LGHDT and CDR2 YNNKEL (reference sequence). The CDR3 covers 15 residues. The CDR3, as DNA: TGTGCCAGCAGCCAGAGACTAGCGGGAGTTGATGAGCAGTTCTTC. Protein sequence: CASSQRLAGVDEQFF.

The table lists this clonotype with many counts. V gene TRBV7-2 combines with J gene TRBJ1-3, with D possibly TRBD1 on 5 matching bases. The CDR3 is 15 residues long. V was shortened by 3 bases and J by 0 bases, with 9 bases between the two germline ends. The germline gives CDR1 SGHTA, CDR2 FQGNSA. The CDR3 coding sequence is TGTGCCAGCAGCTTTCTTGGGGCCTCTGGAAACACCATATATTTT. Amino acids: CASSFLGASGNTIYF.

This chain uses TRBV20-1 with TRBJ2-2; 11 bases fit TRBD1. The CDR3 extends over 14 amino acids. Germline V gene sequence: CDR1 DFQATT, CDR2 SNEGSKA (reference sequence). V shed 2 bases, J shed 7 bases, and the junction held 3 bases outside the gene matches. Here the CDR3 DNA reads TGCAGTGCTAGACCTGGGACAGGGGGCGGGGAGCTGTTTTTT. Translated, it gives CSARPGTGGGELFF.

This clonotype appeared many times. The V call is TRBV25-1, the J call TRBJ2-7, with D possibly being TRBD2 (6 bases). V was trimmed by 0 bases and J by 0 bases, leaving 12 bases between them. This CDR3 contains 16 residues. The germline gives CDR1 MGHDK, CDR2 SYGVNS. In DNA form, the CDR3 reads TGTGCCAGCAGTGAATATGGCGGGGCTCACTCCTACGAGCAGTACTTC. Protein product: CASSEYGGAHSYEQYF.

This clonotype was recorded a few times. Written as DNA, the CDR3 is TGTGCCAGCAGCGTAATTTCTAGCGGGAGTAACAATGAGCAGTTCTTC. Protein sequence: CASSVISSGSNNEQFF. The V call is TRBV9, the J call TRBJ2-1, with TRBD2 identical over 10 bases. CDR1 and CDR2 (germline): SGDLS, YYNGEE. Trimming cost V 1 base and J 5 bases; bases outside gene matches: 6. This CDR3 has 16 amino acids.

This clonotype was seen repeatedly, ten times or more. The chain employs TRBV12-3 or TRBV12-4 and TRBJ1-4; a possible D gene is TRBD1 (6 bases). V dropped 5 bases and J dropped 6 bases, with 13 bases sitting between them. This CDR3 is 14 amino acids long. CDR3 region: CASSPTGKDEKLFF. CDR3 in DNA: TGTGCCAGCAGTCCCACAGGGAAAGATGAAAAACTGTTTTTT.

This clonotype has more than one count but fewer than ten. The chain is built from TRBV29-1 and TRBJ1-1, with 10 bases lining up with TRBD1. CDR1 and CDR2 (germline): SQVTM, ANQGSEA. Trimming cost V 7 bases and J 7 bases; bases outside gene matches: 15. This CDR3 has 15 amino acids. As DNA, the CDR3 is TGCAGCGGGAGGACAGGGGGTGGTCAGGAGAGTGAAGCTTTCTTT. This translates into CSGRTGGGQESEAFF. The whole variable domain, remainder taken from reference TRBV29-1 and TRBJ1-1, is SAVISQKPSRDICQRGTSLTIQCQVDSQVTMMFWYRQQPGQSLTLIATANQGSEATYESGFVIDKFPISRPNLTFSTLTVSNMSPEDSSIYLCSGRTGGGQESEAFFGQGTRLTVV.

This clonotype was counted only a few times. CDR3 nucleotide sequence: TGCAGTGCGACAGTGAGCTCCTACGAGCAGTACTTC. Residues: CSATVSSYEQYF. The rearrangement links TRBV20-1 to TRBJ2-7; TRBD1 is a possible D gene (5 bases). The CDR3 has 12 amino acids. Trimming cost V 6 bases and J 0 bases, with 9 bases left between them. Germline V gene lookup returns CDR1 DFQATT and CDR2 SNEGSKA (reference sequence).

The table lists this clonotype with many counts. The chain is built from TRBV7-2 and TRBJ2-3, with 11 positions matching TRBD2. Per germline, CDR1 SGHTA and CDR2 FQGNSA. The CDR3 sequence is 18 residues long. V shed 5 bases and J 2 bases; nucleotides not matched to a gene: 12. This CDR3 reads CASSSLDWGLADTDTQYF. CDR3 DNA sequence: TGTGCCAGCAGCAGCTTAGATTGGGGACTAGCGGACACAGATACGCAGTATTTT.

This clonotype has at least ten counts. V gene TRBV7-9 combines with J gene TRBJ1-1; D might be TRBD1 (6 bases). This CDR3 comprises 15 residues. Germline CDR1 reads SEHNR; CDR2 reads FQNEAQ (reference sequence). The ends were cut back, 5 bases at V and 4 bases at J, with 17 bases in the middle. CDR3 nucleotide sequence: TGTGCCAGCAGCCCAAGGAGAGGGGGAGGCACTGAAGCTTTCTTT. Translation gives CASSPRRGGGTEAFF.

The rearrangement joins TRBV28 to TRBJ2-1; 11 positions match TRBD2. From germline, CDR1 is MDHEN and CDR2 SYDVKM. The CDR3 has 15 amino acids. With V trimmed by 2 bases and J by 9 bases, 6 bases remained unmatched. CDR3 amino acids: CASSLGSGRATEQFF. The CDR3 DNA reads TGTGCCAGCAGTTTAGGTAGCGGGAGGGCCACTGAGCAGTTCTTC.

Ten or more counts support this clonotype. This chain joins TRBV28 and TRBJ2-3; D may be TRBD1 or TRBD2 (5 bases each). There are 13 residues in the CDR3. V was shortened by 10 bases and J by 3 bases, with 14 bases between the two germline ends. CDR1 and CDR2 (germline): MDHEN, SYDVKM. In DNA, the CDR3 is TGTGCCACCGAGGGGCAGCGTACAGATACGCAGTATTTT. Amino acids: CATEGQRTDTQYF.

This clonotype was observed at least ten times. V usage is TRBV18 and J usage is TRBJ2-5, with 7 bases matching TRBD2. The germline V gene has CDR1 KGHSH and CDR2 LQKENI. V gave up 8 bases and J gave up 1 base; unmatched junction bases: 7. This CDR3 spans 14 amino acids. CDR3 nucleotide sequence: TGTGCCAGCGAAACTAGCGTCGGCCAAGAGACCCAGTACTTC. Residues: CASETSVGQETQYF.

Ten or more counts support this clonotype. The chain links TRBV28 to TRBJ1-1, with unresolved D. Trimming cost V 7 bases and J 4 bases, with 10 bases left between them. The length of the CDR3 is 12 residues. Germline values: CDR1 MDHEN, CDR2 SYDVKM. The chain's CDR3 is CASTPPGTEAFF. The CDR3 DNA reads as TGTGCCAGCACACCCCCCGGCACTGAAGCTTTCTTT.

The chain couples TRBV30 to TRBJ2-3; 12 bases fit TRBD2. Trimming took 3 bases from V and 7 from J; bases not matched to a gene: 8. The CDR3 loop spans 15 amino acids. Germline V gene lookup returns CDR1 GTSNPN and CDR2 SVGIG (reference sequence). CDR3 amino acids: CAWSSLAGGSNTQYF. Written as DNA, the CDR3 is TGTGCCTGGAGCTCACTAGCGGGAGGCTCGAATACGCAGTATTTT.

This clonotype was seen at least ten times. The chain carries TRBV30 and TRBJ2-7; D not certain. The CDR3 sequence is 12 residues long. CDR1 is GTSNPN and CDR2 is SVGIG in the germline V gene (reference sequence). The V end lost 4 bases, the J end lost 6 bases, and 13 bases lay between the germline ends. CDR3 amino acids: CAWTSSNLEQYF. The CDR3 DNA reads as TGTGCCTGGACTTCCTCAAACCTCGAGCAGTACTTC.

This clonotype turned up a few times. V and J are TRBV6-1 and TRBJ2-2, with 8 bases lining up with TRBD1. The CDR3 consists of 15 residues. CDR1 and CDR2 (germline): MNHNS, SASEGT. The V segment lost 5 bases and the J segment 6 bases; nucleotides outside the gene matches: 8. CDR3 nucleotides: TGTGCCAGCAGTAGAGGACAGGGATTGCCCGGGGAGCTGTTTTTT. Translating gives CASSRGQGLPGELFF.

This clonotype was recorded a few times. The rearrangement uses TRBV11-2 and TRBJ2-7; TRBD1 might be the D (6 bases). Trimming took off 4 bases at V and 6 bases at J, with 16 bases between the two ends. There are 14 residues in the CDR3. Germline V gene sequence: CDR1 SGHAT, CDR2 FQNNGV. Here the CDR3 reads CASSSQGGLAEQYF. The CDR3, as DNA: TGTGCCAGCAGCTCACAGGGTGGCCTGGCCGAGCAGTACTTC.